This TCR beta chain was sequenced for a study of identical twins (dated by TCRdb to about 2016). Study-wide context: To test whether fetal clonotypes persist, the study used deep sequencing on TCR alpha and beta repertoires from monozygotic twins, unrelated adults of various ages, and cord blood. To rule out contamination, the twin experiments were replicated at different times with different library preparation protocols. Paper-wide results and their limitations: Fewer insertions were carried by abundant cord blood beta clonotypes; a weaker similar trend was observed in young adult naive repertoires, while no such trend was observed in memory repertoires. Recombination models systematically underestimated out-of-frame TCR alpha sharing in monozygotic twins but agreed with sharing between unrelated individuals. Because the same donors could not be followed over many years, the conclusions relied on cross-sectional statistical analysis. Invariant T cells such as MAIT and iNKT could partly confound zero-insertion analyses, though diverse VJ usage argued against this for most clonotypes. Excess twin sharing in beta out-of-frame sequences was weaker because fewer shared sequences lowered the signal-to-noise ratio. Compared with coincidental sharing between unrelated individuals, an excess of low generation-probability sequences was observed among out-of-frame TCR alpha sequences shared between twins.

With regard to this clonotype: No antigen is known for it. No base-level quality is on record; no much larger clone is a single base apart.

Only healthy Caucasian donors were included. The twin cohort comprised three pairs of female monozygotic twins, all aged about 18 to 29 years. CD4+ and CD8+ T cell populations were isolated with positive isolation kits from Invitrogen. The method behind the library was 5' RACE. For sequencing, an Illumina HiSeq 2000 was employed. A universal primer binding site was added through template switching, and the final cDNA carried a unique molecular identifier so that TCR cDNA molecules could be counted accurately. Specific primers in the conserved constant-segment region were used to synthesize first-strand cDNA for TCR alpha and beta chains. Each cDNA library was double barcoded, with a SMART-Mk sample barcode plus Illumina barcodes, to control for contamination. TruSeq adapter sequences and Illumina sample barcodes were added in two successive PCR steps. Sequencing of the TCR alpha and beta cDNA libraries was done on the Illumina HiSeq platform using custom primers. Per the source publication's procedure: Unique molecular identifiers were extracted from raw reads with MiGEC, and CDR3 positions were determined with MiXCR. For each individual, recombination models were inferred using an EM algorithm with the repgenHMM and IGoR tools. Shared clonotype analysis was performed with the tcR package in R, normalizing sharing by the product of cloneset sizes. Out-of-frame nonproductive sequences were analyzed to study raw recombination free of thymic and clonal selection effects. In-frame beta chains were kept once TCRdb had trimmed the public reads at Q25 with fastp and called clones with MiXCR. Every distinct CDR3 protein forms one entry, paired with its most common genes and DNA. The V and J calls were not made by the authors but by TCRdb's processing. Here the sample has under 350,000 distinct CDR3 sequences; 8% to 9.5% occur a single time. The top ten clones comprise about 7.1% of the sample.

Via the germline V gene, CDR1 is SGHAT and CDR2 FQNNGV. V ends up 4 bases short and J 4 bases short, with an unmatched junction base count of 4. From cysteine to phenylalanine, the CDR3 is 14 amino acids long. Only the CDR3 region is kept as DNA, spanning 42 bases read in frame from base 1. This sample also appeared in a second study, on yellow fever vaccine responses in identical twins. As the second study states: The T cell response to vaccination in identical twins was reported by the authors to appear partly convergent and partly personalized. In identical twins, the study followed T cell clones that responded to the vaccine with precision.

The TCR originated in a young woman in good health. Input material: CD8+ T cells sorted from blood. The chain joins TRBV11-2 to TRBJ2-5; 9 central nucleotides agree with TRBD2. The DNA sequence follows: TGTGCCAGCAGCTGGGCGGGGGGGGCAGAGACCCAGTACTTC. Protein translation: CASSWAGGAETQYF.